This note documents a single T cell receptor beta chain sequence. The sample holds a few counts of this clone. Its antigen specificity is not known. Base qualities were left out, and no much larger clone turns up one base away. As encoded in the germline V gene, CDR1 is SQVTM while CDR2 is ANQGSEA. V ends up 2 bases short and J 2 bases short, with an unmatched junction base count of 3. Its CDR3 holds 14 amino acids, cysteine through phenylalanine. CDR3 DNA only is kept here, 42 bases in frame from base 1. These data are taken from a study of cytomegalovirus exposure and HLA in healthy donors (dated by TCRdb to about 2017). About the full investigation: In an earlier analysis of about 560 of the donors, about 270 Gb of sequence data and 95 million to 130 million unique TCR beta sequences from about 180 million T cells were reported. The later analysis used no new phenotypic data to find candidate immune exposures, relying instead on TCR beta sequences and their occurrence across donors. To decide whether each TCR beta V gene segment behaved as functional or pseudogenic, an earlier analysis of nearly 600 of the donors relied on high-throughput TCR beta sequencing. High-throughput TCR immunosequencing, statistical association of individual TCRs with disease status, and machine learning were combined to predict cytomegalovirus infection status. An early release that covered roughly 600 HLA-typed donors contained around 300 gigabases of sequencing data and tens of millions of unique TCR sequences. A later analysis re-examined previously published TCR beta repertoires from roughly 720 donors and added high-resolution HLA genotyping to investigate patterns of TCR occurrence. Donor age, sex, ethnicity and CMV serostatus were compiled together with the repertoire data. In a later genetic analysis, genome-wide SNP genotypes for about 65% of the roughly 700 donors were used, and that subset was treated as a discovery cohort. The genetic ancestry cluster associated with self-reported Caucasian donors included 65% to 90% of the roughly 390 genotyped donors. Every discovery cohort repertoire had been produced on one sequencing platform. A separate validation cohort of approximately 120 different subjects was used in addition to the 666-subject first cohort. Among about 410 genotyped donors of the cohort, an average of around 220,000 unique TCR beta nucleotide sequences was sequenced per donor, of which about 19% were non-productive. The study used immunosequencing to profile the T cell repertoires of approximately 640 subjects and linked those repertoires to cytomegalovirus serostatus. Both class I and class II loci were covered by HLA typing, at four-digit resolution. Four or five DR-DQ haplotypes were treated as single units for association and clustering because of strong linkage in the cohort. Typing coverage varied by locus: roughly 629-640 donors for A, B, C, DRB1 and DQB1; approximately 500 for DQA1; more than 600 for DPA1; roughly 470 for DPB1. The study aimed to test whether signatures of past pathogen exposure could be identified by cataloging public T cell receptors.

Receptor libraries were prepared by the immunoSEQ multiplex PCR assay. The multiplex PCR relied on a mix of 60 forward primers for TCR Vbeta segments and 13 reverse primers for TCR Jbeta segments. Amplification of the CDR3 region of rearranged TCR beta genes was performed with a multiplex PCR assay on genomic DNA. Amplified TCR beta libraries were sequenced as 87-base-pair reads on the Illumina HiSeq System. As for the original processing: Across the 700 or so repertoires, a later analysis counted tens of millions of unique TCR beta chains, around 11 million of which were shared by at least two donors. Raw reads were error-corrected and collapsed into unique sequences with a nearest-neighbor algorithm that merged closely related sequences to remove PCR and sequencing errors. V, D and J gene segments were assigned by aligning CDR3 sequences to IMGT reference sequences. For a sequence to be retained, a match of at least six nucleotides to both a V gene segment and a J gene segment was required. A rearrangement was called productive if the CDR3 had no stop codons and remained in frame with V and J, and every other rearrangement was called non-productive. Following IMGT convention, CDR3 was defined as the stretch from the second conserved V-encoded cysteine to the conserved J-encoded phenylalanine. In an earlier analysis of just under 600 of the donors, sequences lacking an unambiguous match to a single V gene segment were excluded. An earlier analysis of several hundred of the donors called V segments functional above 56.7% productive rearrangements and segregating when the between-donor standard deviation exceeded 5%. A statistical classification framework was built for diagnosing cytomegalovirus status from the catalog of TCR beta chain sequences. V and J gene assignment, in a later analysis, came from comparing TCR nucleotide sequences with IMGT/GENE-DB human TR gene sequences. A later analysis assigned CDR3 sequences and most-parsimonious VDJ recombination scenarios with the TCRdist pipeline. In a later analysis, every TCR beta chain was defined by the combination of its CDR3 amino acid sequence and its V-gene family, and reads without a unique V-gene family were dropped. As a way to deal with suspected cross-contamination and a sequencing artifact, a later analysis dropped hundreds of nucleotide sequences that were highly shared and had low generation probability. In a later analysis, a clonal expansion index was calculated for each public chain from normalized within-repertoire ranks of inferred template counts. A later analysis computed generation probabilities with a VDJ recombination model fitted to out-of-frame rearrangements, and checked the results against IGoR. Hypergeometric tests were used in a later analysis to score TCR-TCR, TCR-HLA and TCR-CMV co-occurrence, with a repertoire-size bias correction applied to the TCR pairs. False discovery rates were estimated in a later analysis by permuting HLA or CMV assignments 20 times. In a later analysis, co-occurring TCRs were grouped using DBSCAN, and TCRdist sequence similarity was added for clustering within HLA-allele-positive subsets. Repertoires with fewer than 30,000 or more than 120,000 public chains were left out of co-occurrence clustering, as were five repertoires with anomalous nucleotide sharing. Here the immuneACCESS table is served through TCRdb, limited to in-frame sequences with V and J called. Missing clones are a known gap in these copies; in checked studies unresolved V genes cover under half, and the rest lacks a known reason. The DNA gave D and trimming, while V, J and clone size come from that table. This sample is represented by about 190,000 clones; almost 80% of them were singletons. The leading ten clones occupy 1.6% of the sample.

Overall study outcomes, separate from this receptor: An earlier analysis of around 540 of the donors showed that most TCR beta V segments appeared in productive rearrangements either about 90% or about 30% of the time, which broadly matched IMGT annotations. Cytomegalovirus status was reported to be diagnosed by the classifier with high specificity and sensitivity in both the original and validation cohorts. A group of highly shared sequence variants was considered likely to be a technical artifact of the sequencing pipeline. A further reported finding was that TCR beta sequences accurately predicted the HLA-A and HLA-B alleles for most subjects in the first cohort. A later genetic analysis associated a missense DCLRE1C variant with V-gene and J-gene trimming of TCR beta chains, and an independent cohort replicated the association. When HLA alleles, especially DR and DQ, strongly co-occurred, attributing TCR associations to individual alleles was difficult. A later analysis reported that several top co-occurrence clusters appeared linked to parvovirus B19, influenza, CMV and Epstein-Barr virus. The authors suggested that the approach could potentially be extended to other disease states and immunological phenotypes. In this cohort, only TCR beta chains were sequenced, and detectable features were limited by the absence of alpha or paired-chain data. In a later analysis, the rate of TCR association differed among HLA loci, with DRB1 alleles having the most associated TCRs and HLA-C alleles having the fewest. In a later analysis, HLA-associated TCR beta chains showed more clonal expansion and lower generation probabilities than non-associated chains that were equally common. Three of the identified cytomegalovirus-associated TCR beta chains were confirmed in vitro to be specific for cytomegalovirus antigens. Because HLA typing was missing for some donors at each locus, association tests included only the typed subset. A total of roughly 160 TCR beta chains were listed by the study as associated with cytomegalovirus. The 87-base-pair reads could not distinguish some IMGT-functional V segments, including TRBV6-2 and TRBV6-3, so those segments were excluded. In a later analysis, 15,000 to 20,000 TCR beta sequences were associated with specific HLA alleles at a false discovery rate of 0.05. Because counts were too low, 15 to 20 rarely observed V segments, including chromosome 9 orphons, were left out of the earlier analysis of some 600 of the donors. For the cohort, immune exposure information was limited to CMV serostatus. In a later genetic analysis, fewer N-insertions in productive TCRs were reported among donors in an Asian-associated ancestry cluster than the approximately 710-donor mean. Roughly uniform sequencing depth across donors was assumed in presence/absence analyses, although this assumption may not hold. Correlated functional status among segregating V segments might reflect linkage disequilibrium, but an unknown experimental factor could not be ruled out. In a later analysis, most CMV-associated TCR beta chains were found to appear HLA-restricted, with HLA associations seemingly driven largely by CMV exposure. Most TCR sequences were observed very rarely across donors, whereas some public TCRs were present in many individuals.

In total, approximately 700 healthy bone marrow donors made up the cohort. Cohort members were all nominally healthy when sampled, although unrecorded immune exposures were likely present. The donor tested CMV seronegative and was one of the 352 seronegative cohort members. A peripheral blood sample was collected from each donor, and TCR beta sequencing was performed on peripheral blood mononuclear cells. The Qiagen DNeasy Blood Extraction Kit was used to extract genomic DNA from the blood cell samples. The chain is assembled from TRBV29-1 and TRBJ2-1; 7 bases in the junction line up with TRBD2. Material: PBMCs. The TCR sequence derives from a woman in her late teens or twenties in good health and CMV-seronegative. The nucleotides are TGCAGCGTTGAAAGAAGCGGGGCCTACAATGAGCAGTTCTTC. This gives the protein CSVERSGAYNEQFF.